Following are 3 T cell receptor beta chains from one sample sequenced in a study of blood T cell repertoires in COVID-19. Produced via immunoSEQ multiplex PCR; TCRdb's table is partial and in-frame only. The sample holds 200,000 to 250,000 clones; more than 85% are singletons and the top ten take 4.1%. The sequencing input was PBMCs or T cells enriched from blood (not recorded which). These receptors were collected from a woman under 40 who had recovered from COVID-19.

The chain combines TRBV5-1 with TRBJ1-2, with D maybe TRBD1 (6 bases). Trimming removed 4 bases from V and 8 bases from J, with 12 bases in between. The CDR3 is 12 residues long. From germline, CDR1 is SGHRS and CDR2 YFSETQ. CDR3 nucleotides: TGCGCCAGCAGCGGAAACAGGGAAGGCTACACCTTC. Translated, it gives CASSGNREGYTF.

In nucleotides, the CDR3 is TGTGCCAGCAGAGGGGCGGCCTACGAGCAGTACTTC. Translation: CASRGAAYEQYF. This chain joins TRBV12-3 or TRBV12-4 and TRBJ2-7, with D possibly being TRBD1 (5 bases). There are 12 residues in the CDR3. The germline V and J ends were trimmed by 6 bases and 2 bases, with 8 bases remaining between them.

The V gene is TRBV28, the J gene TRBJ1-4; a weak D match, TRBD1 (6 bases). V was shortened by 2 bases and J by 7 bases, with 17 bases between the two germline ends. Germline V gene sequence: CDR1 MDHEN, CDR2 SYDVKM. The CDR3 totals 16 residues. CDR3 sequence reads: CASSLPSTGQSEKLFF. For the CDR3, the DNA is TGTGCCAGCAGTTTACCCTCGACAGGTCAGAGTGAAAAACTGTTTTTT.